A single sample gave rise to the 26 T cell receptor beta chains below, sequenced in a study of T-cell memory formation after mild COVID-19. From the 5' RACE reads, TCRdb called clonotypes with MiXCR, one entry per CDR3 protein. The sample consists of under 250,000 distinct CDR3 sequences, 15% of them appearing once. Sequencing used PBMCs or a T cell subset sorted from them (not recorded which). All receptors derive from an adult woman who had mild COVID-19 (a few samples of this study predate the infection). Cell type and time point are not known.

V usage is TRBV12-3 or TRBV12-4 and J usage is TRBJ2-6; D remains ambiguous. V was trimmed by 6 bases and J by 2 bases, leaving 11 bases between them. CDR3 length: 15 amino acids. The DNA of the CDR3 is TGTGCCAGCAGCCACGGTCCGGCTGGGGCCAACGTCCTGACTTTC. Translation: CASSHGPAGANVLTF.

The chain couples TRBV29-1 to TRBJ2-5; 7 nucleotides line up with TRBD2. The CDR3 spans 15 residues. Germline values: CDR1 SQVTM, CDR2 ANQGSEA. V shed 8 bases, J shed 0 bases, and the junction held 12 bases outside the gene matches. The DNA for the CDR3 is TGCAGCTTCAGCTCGGGAGGTGCCTACCAAGAGACCCAGTACTTC. It specifies CSFSSGGAYQETQYF.

This clonotype turned up a few times. J is TRBJ2-3 and V is TRBV29-1; a weak D match, TRBD2 (7 bases). V was cut by 1 base and J by 5 bases, with 16 bases left in between. The CDR3 runs 15 residues. Germline V lookup: CDR1 SQVTM, CDR2 ANQGSEA. CDR3 bases: TGCAGCGTTGAAGTCGGTGGGGGGGGCCTAGATACGCAGTATTTT. It translates to CSVEVGGGGLDTQYF.

In this sample, this clonotype turned up a few times. The genes are TRBV13 and TRBJ2-3, with a tentative D call TRBD1 (6 bases). There are 16 residues in the CDR3. From germline, CDR1 is PRHDT and CDR2 FYEKMQ (reference sequence). Trimming removed 5 bases from V and 8 bases from J, with 23 bases in between. The CDR3 is CASSPTGKGTRGTQYF. CDR3 in DNA: TGTGCCAGCAGCCCCACAGGGAAGGGGACCAGGGGTACGCAGTATTTT.

The chain combines TRBV15 with TRBJ2-7, with D perhaps TRBD2 (7 bases). The V gene's germline CDR1 is LNHNV and CDR2 YYDKDF (reference sequence). Trimming removed 1 base from V and 5 bases from J, with 15 bases in between. The CDR3 has 15 amino acids. The CDR3 protein is CATSRVGGATDEQYF. CDR3 sequence (DNA): TGTGCCACCAGCAGAGTTGGGGGGGCGACCGACGAGCAGTACTTC.

This rearrangement joins TRBV28 to TRBJ2-7; 7 bases are a match to TRBD2. The junction had 16 bases not matched to a gene; V was cut back by 3 bases and J by 5 bases. This CDR3 contains 17 residues. Per germline, CDR1 MDHEN and CDR2 SYDVKM. The CDR3 sequence: CASSFGSRTGLPNEQYF. CDR3 sequence (DNA): TGTGCCAGCAGTTTTGGGTCCCGCACGGGACTACCGAACGAGCAGTACTTC.

This clonotype has just a few counts. The chain couples TRBV12-3 or TRBV12-4 to TRBJ2-2, with 8 bases aligning to TRBD2. With V trimmed by 6 bases and J by 7 bases, 7 bases remained unmatched. The CDR3 consists of 14 residues. The CDR3 DNA reads as TGTGCCAGCAGCCCTTTAGCGGGGATCGGGGAGCTGTTTTTT. This encodes CASSPLAGIGELFF.

This clonotype was seen ten or more times. The V call is TRBV5-1, the J call TRBJ2-7; 9 bases are a match to TRBD1. This CDR3 comprises 14 residues. The V gene's germline CDR1 is SGHRS and CDR2 YFSETQ. V trimming: 4 bases; J trimming: 7 bases; junction bases outside the gene matches: 9. The CDR3 sequence is CASSLGTGTGEQYF. CDR3 DNA: TGCGCCAGCAGCCTCGGGACAGGGACCGGTGAGCAGTACTTC.

This clonotype has ten or more counts. The chain links TRBV20-1 to TRBJ1-1; no clear D. Per the germline V gene, CDR1 is DFQATT and CDR2 is SNEGSKA (reference sequence). The length of the CDR3 is 12 residues. V shed 0 bases and J shed 3 bases, with 5 bases lying between them. DNA for the CDR3: TGCAGTGCTAGAGACAGGCACACTGAAGCTTTCTTT. This translates into CSARDRHTEAFF.

V and J are TRBV18 and TRBJ2-3, with 15 bases that match TRBD2. V was clipped by 3 bases and J by 5 bases; unmatched bases: 6. Germline loops: CDR1 KGHSH, CDR2 LQKENI. This CDR3 contains 17 residues. For the CDR3, the DNA is TGTGCCAGCTCACCCAAGGGACTAGCGGGGGGCCAAGATACGCAGTATTTT. Protein: CASSPKGLAGGQDTQYF.

In its sample, this clonotype was seen many times. This rearrangement joins TRBV7-9 to TRBJ1-1, with TRBD1 matching 7 bases. V dropped 4 bases and J dropped 1; count of bases not matched to a gene: 6. The germline CDR1 and CDR2 sequences are SEHNR and FQNEAQ (reference sequence). The CDR3 has 15 amino acids. DNA of the CDR3: TGTGCCAGCAGCTACGACAGGGATCGGAACACTGAAGCTTTCTTT. Translation gives CASSYDRDRNTEAFF.

The chain has TRBV7-9 and TRBJ2-3, with D unresolved. The CDR3 extends over 13 amino acids. Germline lookup yields CDR1 SEHNR and CDR2 FQNEAQ (reference sequence). The ends were cut back, 6 bases at V and 2 bases at J, with 9 bases in the middle. CDR3 in amino acids: CASSYRYTDTQYF. In nucleotides, the CDR3 is TGTGCCAGCAGTTACCGGTACACAGATACGCAGTATTTT.

The chain joins TRBV7-9 to TRBJ2-3; D not certain. The length of the CDR3 is 18 residues. Trimming stripped 1 base from V and 3 bases from J, with 20 bases between. Per the germline V gene, CDR1 is SEHNR and CDR2 is FQNEAQ (reference sequence). The DNA for the CDR3 is TGTGCCAGCAGCTTAGGTAGGATGTCGACCGGTGGGACAGATACGCAGTATTTT. It is translated as CASSLGRMSTGGTDTQYF.

The chain carries TRBV7-8 and TRBJ2-7; D unresolved. Germline V gene lookup returns CDR1 SGHVS and CDR2 FQNEAQ. CDR3 length equals 14 residues. The V end lost 3 bases, the J end lost 2 bases, and 11 bases lay between the germline ends. The DNA of the CDR3 is TGTGCCAGCAGCTTCCCGGGCCAAACCTACGAGCAGTACTTC. This translates into CASSFPGQTYEQYF.

The gene calls are TRBV25-1 and TRBJ1-2; unclear D gene. The CDR3 length is 13 residues. V was clipped by 2 bases and J by 5 bases, with 9 bases between them. Germline lookup yields CDR1 MGHDK and CDR2 SYGVNS. This CDR3 is CASSERRGYGYTF. The DNA for the CDR3 is TGTGCCAGCAGTGAACGGCGGGGTTATGGCTACACCTTC.

This clonotype was found a few times. The chain links TRBV4-1 to TRBJ1-2; the D gene is possibly TRBD1 (5 bases). V was cut by 2 bases and J by 2 bases, with 12 bases left in between. Germline V lookup: CDR1 MGHRA, CDR2 YSYEKL. The CDR3 runs 15 residues. Here the CDR3 reads CASSQSGTENYGYTF. The DNA for the CDR3 is TGCGCCAGCAGCCAATCCGGGACGGAAAACTATGGCTACACCTTC.

This clonotype was seen repeatedly, ten times or more. This chain links TRBV6-1 with TRBJ1-3; no firm D call. The CDR3 runs 14 residues. In germline, CDR1 is MNHNS, CDR2 SASEGT. V lost 4 bases, J lost 2 bases, and 9 bases lay in between. This CDR3 reads CASSGWTPGNTIYF. As DNA, the CDR3 is TGTGCCAGCAGTGGATGGACGCCTGGAAACACCATATATTTT.

This sequence joins TRBV25-1 and TRBJ2-5; 7 nucleotides align to TRBD2. Losses at the gene ends were 1 base for V and 2 bases for J; bases not matched to a gene: 7. This CDR3 comprises 16 residues. Germline CDR1 is MGHDK and CDR2 is SYGVNS. The CDR3 protein is CASSELTSSGQETQYF. Here the CDR3 DNA reads TGTGCCAGCAGTGAATTGACGTCTAGCGGACAAGAGACCCAGTACTTC.

This clonotype was observed a few times. The chain joins TRBV4-3 to TRBJ2-1; a possible D gene is TRBD1 (5 bases). The CDR3 is 17 residues long. V lost 0 bases and J 10 bases, leaving 22 bases between the germline ends. The germline gives CDR1 LGHNA, CDR2 YSLEER. This chain's CDR3 is CASSQDTAKGVLGEQFF. In nucleotides, the CDR3 is TGCGCCAGCAGCCAAGATACGGCTAAAGGGGTCTTGGGGGAGCAGTTCTTC.

The J gene is TRBJ2-3, the V gene TRBV7-9; no clear D gene. V gave up 2 bases and J gave up 1 base, with 13 bases separating them. CDR1 and CDR2 from the germline V gene are SEHNR and FQNEAQ (reference sequence). The CDR3 is made up of 16 amino acids. CDR3 in DNA: TGTGCCAGCAGCTTATTGTCAGGCCGCGGCACAGATACGCAGTATTTT. Amino acid sequence: CASSLLSGRGTDTQYF.

This clonotype was detected a few times. The chain has TRBV6-6 and TRBJ1-4; TRBD1 aligns across 7 bases. Germline V gene data show CDR1 as MNHNY and CDR2 as SVGAGI (reference sequence). The length of the CDR3 is 14 residues. The junction had 7 bases not matched to a gene; V was cut back by 5 bases and J by 7 bases. The CDR3 sequence is CASSKQGFREKLFF. The CDR3 DNA follows: TGTGCCAGCAGTAAACAGGGGTTTCGTGAAAAACTGTTTTTT.

CDR3 nucleotides: TGCAGTGCTAGAGATGGGGACAGGGGAACTGGCGAGCAGTACTTC. Its translation is CSARDGDRGTGEQYF. V is TRBV20-1 and J is TRBJ2-7, with 10 bases that match TRBD1. Trimming at V came to 0 bases and at J to 6 bases, leaving 8 bases not matched to a gene. This CDR3 has 15 residues. The germline CDR1 and CDR2 sequences are DFQATT and SNEGSKA (reference sequence).

This clonotype was found a few times. The V and J genes are TRBV5-4 and TRBJ2-1, with 8 bases lining up with TRBD1. CDR3 length: 16 amino acids. The V segment lost 4 bases and the J segment 0 bases; nucleotides outside the gene matches: 6. Germline V gene sequence: CDR1 SGHNT, CDR2 YYREEE (reference sequence). CDR3 sequence: CASSGSDRGSYNEQFF. The CDR3 bases are TGTGCCAGCAGCGGGTCAGACAGGGGCTCCTACAATGAGCAGTTCTTC.

This clonotype was seen more than once but under ten times. The chain joins TRBV12-3 or TRBV12-4 to TRBJ2-1, with TRBD2 matching 8 bases. V gave up 6 bases and J gave up 8 bases; unmatched junction bases: 3. The CDR3 sequence is 12 residues long. The CDR3 region has the DNA TGTGCCAGCAGCCCGACTAGCGATGAGCAGTTCTTC. Amino acid sequence: CASSPTSDEQFF.

J is TRBJ1-1 and V is TRBV3-1, with D hard to call. With 1 base removed from V and 3 bases from J, the gap between germline ends came to 9 bases. CDR1 and CDR2 (germline): LGHDT, YNNKEL (reference sequence). The CDR3 sequence is 14 residues long. The CDR3 DNA is TGTGCCAGCAGCCAAGGAGGAGGGCACACTGAAGCTTTCTTT. It codes for CASSQGGGHTEAFF.

This clonotype was seen more than once but under ten times. This rearrangement joins TRBV29-1 to TRBJ2-3; a weak D match, TRBD1 (6 bases). CDR1 SQVTM and CDR2 ANQGSEA come from the germline V gene. V lost 4 bases and J 0 bases, leaving 11 bases between the germline ends. The CDR3 sequence is 14 residues long. CDR3 in amino acids: CSVATGLSTDTQYF. In nucleotides, the CDR3 is TGCAGCGTTGCGACAGGTTTAAGCACAGATACGCAGTATTTT.